Each of the 8 T cell receptor beta chains below was sequenced from the same sample in a study of a mutant IDH1 vaccine in newly diagnosed glioma. Stated time point: week 23, last vaccination. Vaccinated patients received 300 ug of mutant IDH1 20-mer peptide per dose, with topical imiquimod. Clones were read by immunoSEQ multiplex PCR, and TCRdb kept only the in-frame ones, dropping some. The sample includes around 85,000 clones, 75% to 85% of them seen just once. No antigens are known for them. The sample in question was PBMCs, obtained from a glioma patient whose treatment included an IDH1 peptide vaccine. These receptors were collected from a man aged 25-40 years with glioma. Some clones in this sample may be carry-over from other donors' samples.

The rearrangement joins TRBV9 to TRBJ2-2; the D is unclear. Germline CDR1 and CDR2: SGDLS and YYNGEE. Trimming took off 3 bases at V and 3 bases at J, with 3 bases between the two ends. The CDR3 runs 12 residues. DNA for the CDR3: TGTGCCAGCAGCGGTGACACCGGGGAGCTGTTTTTT. Translated: CASSGDTGELFF.

The chain combines TRBV6-5 with TRBJ1-2; TRBD1 might be the D (5 bases). Deletions cut 0 bases from V and 4 bases from J, with 9 bases between. The germline V gene encodes CDR1 MNHEY and CDR2 SVGAGI. The length of the CDR3 is 14 residues. The CDR3 DNA follows: TGTGCCAGCAGTTACTCGGCGGGGCTCTATGGCTACACCTTC. Amino acid sequence: CASSYSAGLYGYTF.

V usage is TRBV2 and J usage is TRBJ2-3, with 10 positions matching TRBD1. The V gene's germline CDR1 is SNHLY and CDR2 FYNNEI. The CDR3 totals 16 residues. The V segment lost 6 bases and the J segment 3 bases; nucleotides outside the gene matches: 9. DNA for the CDR3: TGTGCCAGCAGCACAAGGGACAGGGGCGCAACAGATACGCAGTATTTT. It codes for CASSTRDRGATDTQYF.

This rearrangement joins TRBV5-4 to TRBJ1-2; the D gene is possibly TRBD1 (5 bases). Trimming removed 4 bases from V and 4 bases from J, with 11 bases in between. The CDR3 has 13 residues. Germline loops: CDR1 SGHNT, CDR2 YYREEE (reference sequence). The CDR3 reads CASSPGRIYGYTF. For the CDR3, the DNA is TGTGCCAGCAGCCCGGGACGTATCTATGGCTACACCTTC.

The sample holds a few counts of this clone. The V gene is TRBV7-9, the J gene TRBJ2-2; D call uncertain. Germline V gene data show CDR1 as SEHNR and CDR2 as FQNEAQ (reference sequence). Trimming removed 1 base at V and 1 base at J, with 4 bases between. The length of the CDR3 is 14 residues. The CDR3 protein is CASSLEGNTGELFF. CDR3 sequence (DNA): TGTGCCAGCAGCTTAGAAGGGAACACCGGGGAGCTGTTTTTT. The whole variable domain, remainder taken from reference TRBV7-9 and TRBJ2-2, is DTGVSQNPRHKITKRGQNVTFRCDPISEHNRLYWYRQTLGQGPEFLTYFQNEAQLEKSRLLSDRFSAERPKGSFSTLEIQRTEQGDSAMYLCASSLEGNTGELFFGEGSRLTVL.

The V gene is TRBV29-1, the J gene TRBJ2-5, with D unresolved. Deletions cut 7 bases from V and 5 bases from J, with 17 bases between. This CDR3 is 13 amino acids long. CDR1 and CDR2 (germline): SQVTM, ANQGSEA. The CDR3 spells CSGGTMPGETQYF. Here the CDR3 DNA reads TGCAGCGGGGGAACTATGCCCGGGGAGACCCAGTACTTC.

The chain uses TRBV6-5 and TRBJ1-5; the D gene is possibly TRBD1 (5 bases). This CDR3 has 14 residues. The V and J ends lost 2 bases and 3 bases respectively, with 8 bases between them. From germline, CDR1 is MNHEY and CDR2 SVGAGI. The CDR3 bases are TGTGCCAGCAGTTACGGGGGACCCAATCAGCCCCAGCATTTT. Protein sequence: CASSYGGPNQPQHF.

V is TRBV5-8 and J is TRBJ1-4; the match to TRBD1 covers 8 bases. CDR1 and CDR2 (germline): SGHTS, YDEGEE. V was clipped by 4 bases and J by 7 bases; unmatched bases: 9. There are 15 residues in the CDR3. CDR3 sequence (DNA): TGTGCCAGCAGCCCTTTGGCAGGGGGCAGTGAAAAACTGTTTTTT. Its protein product is CASSPLAGGSEKLFF.